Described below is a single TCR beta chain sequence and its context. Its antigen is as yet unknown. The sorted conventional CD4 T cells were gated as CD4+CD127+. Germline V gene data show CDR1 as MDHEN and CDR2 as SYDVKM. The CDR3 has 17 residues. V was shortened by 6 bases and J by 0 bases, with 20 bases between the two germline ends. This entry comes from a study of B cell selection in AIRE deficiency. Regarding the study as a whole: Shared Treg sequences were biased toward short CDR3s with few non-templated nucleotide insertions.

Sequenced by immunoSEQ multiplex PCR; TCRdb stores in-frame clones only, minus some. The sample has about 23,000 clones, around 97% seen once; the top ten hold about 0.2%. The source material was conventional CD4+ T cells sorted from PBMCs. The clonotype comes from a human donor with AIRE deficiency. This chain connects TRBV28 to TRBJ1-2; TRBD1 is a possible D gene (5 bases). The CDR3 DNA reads TGTGCCAGCAGAGACCGTCAGGGAGCCTCGTCTAACTATGGCTACACCTTC. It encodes CASRDRQGASSNYGYTF.